A single sample gave rise to the 19 T cell receptor beta chains below, sequenced in a study of T cell repertoires in ileal Crohn's disease (dated by TCRdb to about 2019). The time point label for this specimen denotes: neoterminal ileum biopsy at postoperative endoscopy, about 6 months after surgery. Receptors were amplified or captured by the immunoSEQ multiplex PCR assay. The clones in this table, taken by TCRdb from immuneACCESS, are in-frame only. Not every clone is retained; where verified, under half of the shortfall comes from an unresolved V gene, and the cause of the rest is unknown. A total of around 13,000 clones appear in this sample, around two thirds of them only once. The ten largest clones add up to about 8.7% of the sample. Sample: ileal tissue. The origin of the receptors is an adult with Crohn's disease.

The rearrangement links TRBV11-2 to TRBJ1-5; TRBD1 might be the D (5 bases). Deletions cut 5 bases from V and 3 bases from J, with 14 bases between. CDR1 and CDR2 from the germline V gene are SGHAT and FQNNGV. This CDR3 comprises 15 residues. The CDR3 region is CASSPGGSHNQPQHF. CDR3 coding DNA: TGTGCCAGCAGCCCCGGGGGTAGTCACAATCAGCCCCAGCATTTT.

The gene calls are TRBV7-9 and TRBJ1-5, with D possibly being TRBD1 (6 bases). The V end lost 5 bases, the J end lost 1 base, and 12 bases lay between the germline ends. Germline CDR1 reads SEHNR; CDR2 reads FQNEAQ (reference sequence). This CDR3 spans 15 amino acids. CDR3 in amino acids: CASSQTGPSNQPQHF. CDR3 nucleotides: TGTGCCAGCAGCCAAACAGGGCCGAGCAATCAGCCCCAGCATTTT.

The gene calls are TRBV5-6 and TRBJ2-7; possibly TRBD2 for D (6 bases). Trimming left V 7 bases short and J 0 bases short, with 20 bases between. Germline CDR1 reads SGHDT; CDR2 reads YYEEEE. The CDR3 runs 16 residues. CDR3 bases: TGTGCCAGCCGTTTTGTGAAAAGCGGGCTCTCCTACGAGCAGTACTTC. This encodes CASRFVKSGLSYEQYF.

This chain uses TRBV7-9 with TRBJ2-1; D gene uncertain. Germline V gives CDR1 SEHNR, CDR2 FQNEAQ (reference sequence). The CDR3 covers 14 residues. V was clipped by 3 bases and J by 8 bases, with 14 bases between them. The CDR3 DNA sequence: TGTGCCAGCAGCTTTTGGGCCGTTTGGGATGAGCAGTTCTTC. Translating gives CASSFWAVWDEQFF.

This rearrangement joins TRBV2 to TRBJ2-3; 8 nucleotides align to TRBD1. Trimming took 5 bases from V and 6 from J; bases not matched to a gene: 10. From germline, CDR1 is SNHLY and CDR2 FYNNEI. There are 15 residues in the CDR3. CDR3 region: CASSRQGPPMDTQYF. CDR3 in DNA: TGTGCCAGCAGTCGACAGGGGCCCCCAATGGATACGCAGTATTTT.

CDR3 sequence (DNA): TGTGCCAGCACCGAAGGGTACAACACTGAAGCTTTCTTT. This codes for CASTEGYNTEAFF. The rearrangement joins TRBV6-1 to TRBJ1-1; D ambiguous. Per germline, CDR1 MNHNS and CDR2 SASEGT. V was pared by 7 bases and J by 2 bases, with 11 bases between. The CDR3 is made up of 13 amino acids.

This chain connects TRBV5-4 to TRBJ2-2, with 9 bases identical to TRBD2. The CDR3 loop spans 16 amino acids. Looked up from germline, CDR1 is SGHNT and CDR2 is YYREEE (reference sequence). Germline trimming cut 2 bases from V and 2 bases from J; bases unmatched to any gene: 4. The DNA for the CDR3 is TGTGCCAGCAGCTTCGGACTAGCGCATAACACCGGGGAGCTGTTTTTT. Its protein is CASSFGLAHNTGELFF.

The J gene is TRBJ2-5, the V gene TRBV11-2; D may match TRBD1 or TRBD2 (5 bases each). V lost 6 bases and J lost 4, with 15 bases in between. In germline, CDR1 is SGHAT, CDR2 FQNNGV. The length of the CDR3 is 14 residues. For the CDR3, the DNA is TGTGCCAGCAGGACGGGACCTAACGCAGAGACCCAGTACTTC. Translation gives CASRTGPNAETQYF.

The chain couples TRBV6-1 to TRBJ2-7, with 10 bases fitting TRBD1. The CDR3 sequence is 14 residues long. Germline lookup yields CDR1 MNHNS and CDR2 SASEGT. V was pared by 7 bases and J by 5 bases, with 8 bases of the junction left unmatched. DNA for the CDR3: TGTGCCAGCACCTTCGACAGGGGGCGGAACGAGCAGTACTTC. Translation gives CASTFDRGRNEQYF.

The chain links TRBV4-2 to TRBJ1-4; TRBD1 aligns across 8 bases. Per germline, CDR1 LGHNA and CDR2 YNFKEQ. CDR3 length: 16 amino acids. Trimming cost V 4 bases and J 0 bases; bases outside gene matches: 4. CDR3: CASSPGTGPTNEKLFF. The CDR3 nucleotides read TGTGCCAGCAGCCCTGGGACAGGACCAACTAATGAAAAACTGTTTTTT.

As DNA, the CDR3 is TGTGCCAGCACCAGCGACGGGTTGAGGGATACGCAGTATTTT. Translating gives CASTSDGLRDTQYF. The V gene is TRBV6-1, the J gene TRBJ2-3; D is unresolved. CDR1 and CDR2 (germline): MNHNS, SASEGT. The CDR3 has 14 amino acids. Trimming removed 7 bases at V and 6 bases at J, with 17 bases between.

The chain combines TRBV5-1 with TRBJ2-7, with 7 bases that match TRBD2. The trim removed 2 bases at V and 2 bases at J, leaving 7 bases unmatched. The CDR3 has 15 amino acids. The V gene's germline CDR1 is SGHRS and CDR2 YFSETQ. CDR3 protein: CASSFGGGFTYEQYF. CDR3 nucleotides: TGCGCCAGCAGCTTTGGCGGGGGATTCACCTACGAGCAGTACTTC.

The chain joins TRBV5-1 to TRBJ2-6, with D possibly matching TRBD2 (6 bases). The germline V gene has CDR1 SGHRS and CDR2 YFSETQ. This CDR3 is built from 15 residues. Trimming stripped 5 bases from V and 0 bases from J, with 9 bases between. CDR3 protein: CASRGGNSGANVLTF. As DNA, the CDR3 is TGCGCCAGCAGGGGGGGTAACTCTGGGGCCAACGTCCTGACTTTC.

The J gene is TRBJ1-2, the V gene TRBV29-1; D is unresolved. Trimming removed 6 bases from V and 9 bases from J, with 23 bases in between. In germline, CDR1 is SQVTM, CDR2 ANQGSEA. The CDR3 extends over 14 amino acids. The CDR3 region is CSVIVSVGPRSYTF. The CDR3 region has the DNA TGCAGCGTCATAGTCTCGGTTGGTCCTAGGAGCTACACCTTC. Full variable domain (rest looked up from reference TRBV29-1 and TRBJ1-2): SAVISQKPSRDICQRGTSLTIQCQVDSQVTMMFWYRQQPGQSLTLIATANQGSEATYESGFVIDKFPISRPNLTFSTLTVSNMSPEDSSIYLCSVIVSVGPRSYTFGSGTRLTVV.

The CDR3 DNA reads as TGCAGCGTTGATTTAGCAGGGGGTAACGGCTACACCTTC. This sequence encodes CSVDLAGGNGYTF. The V and J genes are TRBV29-1 and TRBJ1-2, with 7 nucleotides matching TRBD1. The CDR3 spans 13 residues. J was trimmed by 8 bases and V by 3 bases; bases with no gene match: 9. Germline CDR1 reads SQVTM; CDR2 reads ANQGSEA.

This chain connects TRBV10-1 to TRBJ1-5; 7 nucleotides align to TRBD1. The V segment lost 6 bases and the J segment 3 bases; nucleotides outside the gene matches: 5. CDR3 size: 14 residues. CDR1 WNHNN and CDR2 SYGVQD come from the germline V gene (reference sequence). CDR3 protein: CASRADRANQPQHF. The CDR3 DNA is TGCGCCAGCAGGGCCGACAGGGCCAATCAGCCCCAGCATTTT.

The chain recombines TRBV7-9 with TRBJ2-7, with 9 positions matching TRBD1. This CDR3 comprises 17 residues. V was clipped by 5 bases and J by 5 bases; unmatched bases: 16. Germline V CDR1 and CDR2: SEHNR, FQNEAQ (reference sequence). The CDR3 sequence is CASSRQILTGGRDEQYF. In DNA form, the CDR3 reads TGTGCCAGCAGCCGCCAAATCTTGACAGGGGGGAGGGACGAGCAGTACTTC.

The chain joins TRBV2 to TRBJ2-3; TRBD2 matches 9 bases. Per the germline V gene, CDR1 is SNHLY and CDR2 is FYNNEI. This CDR3 is built from 14 residues. V dropped 10 bases and J dropped 7; count of bases not matched to a gene: 12. Here the CDR3 reads CATSPTSGTNTQYF. CDR3 bases: TGTGCCACTAGCCCGACTAGCGGTACAAATACGCAGTATTTT.

The chain couples TRBV28 to TRBJ1-5; possible D gene TRBD1, 5 bases. V gave up 7 bases and J gave up 8 bases, with 21 bases separating them. CDR1 and CDR2 (germline): MDHEN, SYDVKM. CDR3 length: 15 amino acids. The CDR3: CASIPSEGSGKPQHF. CDR3 sequence (DNA): TGTGCCAGCATCCCCAGTGAGGGCTCAGGGAAGCCCCAGCATTTT.